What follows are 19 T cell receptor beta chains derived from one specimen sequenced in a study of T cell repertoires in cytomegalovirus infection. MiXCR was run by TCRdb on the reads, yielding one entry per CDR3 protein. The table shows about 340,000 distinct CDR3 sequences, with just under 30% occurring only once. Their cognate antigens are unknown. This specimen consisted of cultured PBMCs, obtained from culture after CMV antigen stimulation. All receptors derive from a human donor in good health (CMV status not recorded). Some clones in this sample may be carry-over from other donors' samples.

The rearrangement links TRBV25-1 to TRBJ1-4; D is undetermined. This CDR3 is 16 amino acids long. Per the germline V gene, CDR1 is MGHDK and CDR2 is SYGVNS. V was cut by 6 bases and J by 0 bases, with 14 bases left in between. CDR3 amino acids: CASSDPDGATNEKLFF. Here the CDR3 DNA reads TGTGCCAGCAGCGACCCGGACGGCGCAACTAATGAAAAACTGTTTTTT.

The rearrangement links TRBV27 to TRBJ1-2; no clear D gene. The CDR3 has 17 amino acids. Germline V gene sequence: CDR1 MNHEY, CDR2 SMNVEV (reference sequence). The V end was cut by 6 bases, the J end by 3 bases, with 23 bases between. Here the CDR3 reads CASRTTMGRFEDYGYTF. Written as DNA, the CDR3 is TGTGCCAGCAGAACCACGATGGGGAGGTTCGAGGACTATGGCTACACCTTC.

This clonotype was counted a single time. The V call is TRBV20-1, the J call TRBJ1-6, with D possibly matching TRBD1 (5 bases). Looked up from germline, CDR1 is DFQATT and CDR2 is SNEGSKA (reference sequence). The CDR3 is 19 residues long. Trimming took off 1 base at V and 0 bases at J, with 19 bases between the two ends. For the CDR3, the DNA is TGCAGTGCTAGAGTCTCGGCCACGGCAGGGAGCTCCTATAATTCACCCCTCCACTTT. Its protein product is CSARVSATAGSSYNSPLHF.

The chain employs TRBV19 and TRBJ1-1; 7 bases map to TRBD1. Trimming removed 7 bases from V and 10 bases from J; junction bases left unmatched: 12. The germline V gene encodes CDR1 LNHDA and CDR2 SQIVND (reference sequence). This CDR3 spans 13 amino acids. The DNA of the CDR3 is TGTGCCAGTATGCCGACAGGGCGGGAGGCAGCTTTCTTT. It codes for CASMPTGREAAFF.

The CDR3 loop reads CASSPDLGRLRLETQYF. The CDR3 nucleotides are TGTGCCAGCAGCCCTGACCTCGGGAGGCTGAGGTTAGAGACCCAGTACTTC. The genes are TRBV27 and TRBJ2-5; 7 nucleotides line up with TRBD2. This CDR3 contains 17 residues. Germline V CDR1 and CDR2: MNHEY, SMNVEV (reference sequence). The V and J ends lost 6 bases and 4 bases, in that order; junction bases with no gene match: 17.

CDR3 sequence: CASTGTSGRVSYNEQFF. CDR3 DNA sequence: TGTGCCAGCACCGGGACTAGCGGCCGCGTCTCCTACAATGAGCAGTTCTTC. V usage is TRBV6-5 and J usage is TRBJ2-1; TRBD2 aligns across 11 bases. The CDR3 covers 17 residues. J gave up 0 bases and V 7 bases, and 8 bases lay outside the gene matches. CDR1 and CDR2 from the germline V gene are MNHEY and SVGAGI.

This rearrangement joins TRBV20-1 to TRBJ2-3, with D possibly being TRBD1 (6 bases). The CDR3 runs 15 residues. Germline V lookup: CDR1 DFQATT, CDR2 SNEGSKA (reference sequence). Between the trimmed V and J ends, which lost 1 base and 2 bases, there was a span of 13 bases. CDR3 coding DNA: TGCAGTGCTAGAGTACAGGGTATCTCCACAGATACGCAGTATTTT. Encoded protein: CSARVQGISTDTQYF.

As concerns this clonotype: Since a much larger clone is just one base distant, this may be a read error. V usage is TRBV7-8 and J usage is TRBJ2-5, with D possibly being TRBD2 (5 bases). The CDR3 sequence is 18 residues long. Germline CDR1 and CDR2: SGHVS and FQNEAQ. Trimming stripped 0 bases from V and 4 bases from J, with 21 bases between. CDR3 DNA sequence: TGTGCCAGCAGCTTAGCTAGGGTAGTGGGAGCCCCGTCAGAGACCCAGTACTTC. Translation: CASSLARVVGAPSETQYF.

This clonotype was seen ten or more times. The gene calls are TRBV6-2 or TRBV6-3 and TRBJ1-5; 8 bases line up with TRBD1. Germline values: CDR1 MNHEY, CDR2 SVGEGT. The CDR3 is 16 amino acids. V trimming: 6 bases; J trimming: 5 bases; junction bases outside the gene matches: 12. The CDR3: CASSLRDRWNDQPQHF. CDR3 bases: TGTGCCAGCAGCCTAAGGGACAGGTGGAATGATCAGCCCCAGCATTTT.

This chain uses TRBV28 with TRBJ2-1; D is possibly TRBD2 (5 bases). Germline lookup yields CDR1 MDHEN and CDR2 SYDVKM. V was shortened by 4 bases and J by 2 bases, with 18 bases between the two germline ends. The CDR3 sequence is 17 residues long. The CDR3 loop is CASSSYRGRAPYNEQFF. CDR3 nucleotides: TGTGCCAGCAGTTCCTATAGAGGGAGAGCTCCCTACAATGAGCAGTTCTTC.

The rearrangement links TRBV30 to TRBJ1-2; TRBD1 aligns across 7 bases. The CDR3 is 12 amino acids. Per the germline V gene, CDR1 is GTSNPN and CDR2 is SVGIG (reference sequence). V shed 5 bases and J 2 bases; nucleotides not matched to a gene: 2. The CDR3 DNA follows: TGTGCCTGGGGGACAGAGAACTATGGCTACACCTTC. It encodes CAWGTENYGYTF.

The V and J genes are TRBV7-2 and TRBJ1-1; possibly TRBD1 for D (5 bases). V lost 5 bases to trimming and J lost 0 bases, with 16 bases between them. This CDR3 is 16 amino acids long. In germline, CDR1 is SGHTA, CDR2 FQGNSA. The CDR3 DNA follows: TGTGCCAGCAGCCGACCGGGGGGATTGATGAACACTGAAGCTTTCTTT. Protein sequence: CASSRPGGLMNTEAFF.

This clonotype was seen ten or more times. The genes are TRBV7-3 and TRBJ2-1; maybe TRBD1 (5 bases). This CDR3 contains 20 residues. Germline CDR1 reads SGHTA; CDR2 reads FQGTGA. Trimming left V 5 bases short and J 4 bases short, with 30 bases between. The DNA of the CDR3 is TGTGCCAGCAGCCAGTGGGGCCACCCAACCCAGAACTCGGATTACAATGAGCAGTTCTTC. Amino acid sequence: CASSQWGHPTQNSDYNEQFF.

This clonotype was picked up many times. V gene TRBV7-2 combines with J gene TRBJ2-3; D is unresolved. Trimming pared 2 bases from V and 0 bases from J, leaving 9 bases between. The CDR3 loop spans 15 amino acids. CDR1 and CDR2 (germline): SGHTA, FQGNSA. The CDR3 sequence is CASSLIIHSTDTQYF. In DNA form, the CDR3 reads TGTGCCAGCAGCTTAATCATTCATAGCACAGATACGCAGTATTTT.

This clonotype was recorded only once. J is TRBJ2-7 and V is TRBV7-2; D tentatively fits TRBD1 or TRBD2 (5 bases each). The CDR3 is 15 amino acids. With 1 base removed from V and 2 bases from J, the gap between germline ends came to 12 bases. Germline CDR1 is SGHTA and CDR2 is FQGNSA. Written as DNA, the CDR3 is TGTGCCAGCAGCTTAGTGAACGGGGCAACCTACGAGCAGTACTTC. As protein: CASSLVNGATYEQYF.

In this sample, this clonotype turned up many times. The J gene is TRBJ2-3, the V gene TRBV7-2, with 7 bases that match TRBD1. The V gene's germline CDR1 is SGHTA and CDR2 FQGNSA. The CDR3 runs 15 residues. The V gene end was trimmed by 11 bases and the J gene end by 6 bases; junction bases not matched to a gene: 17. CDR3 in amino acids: CAGTLQGRAGDTQYF. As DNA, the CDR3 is TGTGCCGGGACCTTACAGGGGCGAGCAGGGGATACGCAGTATTTT. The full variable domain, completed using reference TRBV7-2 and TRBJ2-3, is GAGVSQSPSNKVTEKGKDVELRCDPISGHTALYWYRQSLGQGLEFLIYFQGNSAPDKSGLPSDRFSAERTGGSVSTLTIQRTQQEDSAVYLCAGTLQGRAGDTQYFGPGTRLTVL.

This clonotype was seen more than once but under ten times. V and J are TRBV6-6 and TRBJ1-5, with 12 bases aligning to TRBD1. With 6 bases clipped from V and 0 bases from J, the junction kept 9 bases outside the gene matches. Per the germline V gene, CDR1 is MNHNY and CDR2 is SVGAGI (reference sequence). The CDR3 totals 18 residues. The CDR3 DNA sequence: TGTGCCAGCAGACGTCCGGGACAGGGGGCGGATAGCAATCAGCCCCAGCATTTT. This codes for CASRRPGQGADSNQPQHF.

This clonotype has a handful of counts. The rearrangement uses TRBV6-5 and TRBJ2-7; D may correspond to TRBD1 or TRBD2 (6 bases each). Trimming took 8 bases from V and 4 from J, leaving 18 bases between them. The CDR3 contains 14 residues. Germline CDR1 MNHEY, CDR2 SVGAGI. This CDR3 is CASQTSGGAYEQYF. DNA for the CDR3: TGTGCCAGCCAAACCTCCGGGGGCGCATACGAGCAGTACTTC.

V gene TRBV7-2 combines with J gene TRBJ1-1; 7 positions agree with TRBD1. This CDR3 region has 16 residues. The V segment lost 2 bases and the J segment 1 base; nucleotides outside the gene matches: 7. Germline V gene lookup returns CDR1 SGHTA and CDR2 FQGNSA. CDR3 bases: TGTGCCAGCAGCTTATGGGGGACAGCCTCGAACACTGAAGCTTTCTTT. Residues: CASSLWGTASNTEAFF.